The sequence of this T cell receptor (beta chain) was determined in a study of CD8+ T cells in alopecia areata. Following extraction, RNA underwent reverse transcription to cDNA, which served as the sequencing template. Sequenced by immunoSEQ multiplex PCR; TCRdb stores in-frame clones only, minus some. The table has about 82,000 clones, just over 50% seen once. Looked up from germline, CDR1 is GTSNPN and CDR2 is SVGIG (reference sequence). The CDR3 runs to 12 residues. The V gene lost 1 base and the J gene lost 9 bases, with 10 bases spanning the gap. This sequence originates from a human donor with alopecia areata. The sequenced sample consisted of NKG2D-high CD8+ T cells sorted from blood. V gene TRBV30 combines with J gene TRBJ2-1; D is ambiguous. This chain's CDR3 is CAWSATRAEQFF. Written as DNA, the CDR3 is TGTGCCTGGAGTGCCACACGGGCTGAGCAGTTCTTC.